This TCR beta chain comes out of a study of OX40 agonist ivuxolimab in advanced cancers. Germline CDR1 is SNHLY and CDR2 is FYNNEI. The CDR3 has 15 residues. V lost 4 bases and J 1 base, leaving 12 bases between the germline ends. The table came from immunoSEQ multiplex PCR; TCRdb's copy has only in-frame clones and leaves some out. The sample includes tens of thousands of clones, roughly 80% of them seen just once. The input for sequencing was CD4+ or CD8+ T cells sorted from blood, taken in a trial of the OX40 agonist ivuxolimab. The chain recombines TRBV2 with TRBJ2-3; D is perhaps TRBD2 (5 bases). This clonotype was sampled from an adult with an advanced solid tumor such as melanoma, head and neck, liver or kidney cancer. The CDR3 DNA follows: TGTGCCAGCAGTGTACACCAGAGGGGCACAGATACGCAGTATTTT. The encoded protein is CASSVHQRGTDTQYF.